The entry below describes one T cell receptor beta chain. Its target is unknown. Genomic DNA template from tumor biopsies or peripheral blood, 616 ng to 6,004 ng input. This specimen comes from a study of T cells in tumors after PD-1 blockade. Findings of the study overall: Some novel exhausted tumor clones appeared in pre-treatment blood, suggesting peripheral recruitment.

V was clipped by 5 bases and J by 7 bases; unmatched bases: 11. Germline CDR1 and CDR2: SNHLY and FYNNEI. CDR3 length equals 15 residues. Assay: immunoSEQ multiplex PCR; the TCRdb copy retains only in-frame clones and omits some. The data show 45,000 to 50,000 clones, with roughly three quarters seen just once and 8% to 10% held by the top ten. The source material was PBMCs, sampled before anti-PD-1 therapy. The chain employs TRBV2 and TRBJ2-5, with 9 bases identical to TRBD1. The receptor's source is a human donor with advanced basal cell or squamous cell carcinoma (not recorded which). The CDR3 nucleotides read TGTGCCAGCAGTTTACGGGACAGGGACCCCGGGACCCAGTACTTC. Its protein is CASSLRDRDPGTQYF.